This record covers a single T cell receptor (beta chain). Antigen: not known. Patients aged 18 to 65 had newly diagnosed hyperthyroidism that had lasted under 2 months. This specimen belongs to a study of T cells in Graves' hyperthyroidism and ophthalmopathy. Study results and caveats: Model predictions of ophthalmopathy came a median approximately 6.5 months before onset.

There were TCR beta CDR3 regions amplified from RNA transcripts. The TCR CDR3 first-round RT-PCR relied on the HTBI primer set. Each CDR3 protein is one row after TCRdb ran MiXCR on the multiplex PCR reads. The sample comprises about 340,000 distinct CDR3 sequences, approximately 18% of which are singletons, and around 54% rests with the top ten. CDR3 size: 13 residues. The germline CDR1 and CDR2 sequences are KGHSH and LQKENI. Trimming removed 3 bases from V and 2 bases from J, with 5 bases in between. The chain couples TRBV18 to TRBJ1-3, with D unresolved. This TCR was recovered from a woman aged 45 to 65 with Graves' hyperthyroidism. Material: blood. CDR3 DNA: TGTGCCAGCTCACCCGAGACTGGAAACACCATATATTTT. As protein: CASSPETGNTIYF.